Listed below are T cell receptor beta chains from one sample, sequenced in a study of vaccination and CD4 T cells after COVID-19. TCRdb used MiXCR to reprocess the PCR reads, holding one entry per CDR3 protein. Of about 4,200 distinct CDR3 sequences in the sample, about a quarter are singletons; the top ten hold under 35%. These TCRs' antigens remain unknown. Input material: CD4+ T cells from blood, cultured in vitro. Receptors were obtained from a human donor who had recovered from COVID-19. Each CDR3 is given without its conserved first and last residue. A D gene is named only where the DNA matches it firmly.

j_gene,v_gene,len,d_gene,CDR3aa
TRBJ2-3,TRBV20-1,12,-,SAETGLSTDTQY
TRBJ1-3,TRBV6-1,12,TRBD1,ASRSGQTGNTIY
TRBJ2-1,TRBV20-1,12,TRBD2,SARGGLAGGPQF
TRBJ1-6,TRBV6-1,12,-,ASSARLAESPLH
TRBJ2-7,TRBV3-1,12,TRBD1,ASAGGQGSYEQY
TRBJ1-2,TRBV7-9,11,-,ASTDTTNYGYT
TRBJ2-3,TRBV15,12,-,ATSNGGGGDTQY
TRBJ2-7,TRBV2,12,TRBD1,ASSADRGNYEQY
TRBJ1-2,TRBV12-3/TRBV12-4,11,-,ASSLESWGGYT
TRBJ1-1,TRBV12-3/TRBV12-4,11,-,ASSLLSNTEAF
TRBJ1-2,TRBV5-6,14,-,ASSLTPFQYDYGYT
TRBJ2-3,TRBV20-1,14,TRBD2,SAPPMGLAGADTQY
TRBJ2-3,TRBV11-2,12,-,ASSFVFGTDTQY
TRBJ1-5,TRBV6-4,11,-,ASSVRPNQPQH
TRBJ2-7,TRBV20-1,11,-,SAPGAGLYEQY
TRBJ1-2,TRBV12-3/TRBV12-4,11,-,ASSLQALHGYT
TRBJ1-2,TRBV6-1,12,TRBD1,ASSISGQGYGYT
TRBJ2-2,TRBV6-1,14,-,ASSPLLDRYTGELF
TRBJ1-1,TRBV9,13,-,ASSVVGGAGTEAF
TRBJ2-2,TRBV21-1,13,-,ASSKQGANTGELF
TRBJ1-2,TRBV20-1,11,TRBD1,RAYRGTGGGYT
TRBJ2-5,TRBV5-1,14,TRBD2,ASSLALAGSQETQY
TRBJ2-1,TRBV12-5,10,TRBD1,ATGTGYNEQF
TRBJ1-1,TRBV30,11,-,AWSGGFNTEAF
TRBJ1-1,TRBV18,12,-,ASSPPTVNTEAF
TRBJ1-2,TRBV28,11,-,ASSNLSSRGYT
TRBJ1-2,TRBV20-1,9,-,SATTGRGYT
TRBJ2-4,TRBV10-3,9,-,AVGPGDIQY
TRBJ2-1,TRBV20-1,16,TRBD2,SAQGTSGGPVLDNEQF
TRBJ2-5,TRBV6-1,13,TRBD1,ASSPGTGGAKTQY
TRBJ1-1,TRBV3-1,11,TRBD1,ASRGQGEGEAF
TRBJ2-7,TRBV6-1,10,-,ASSSGLYEQY
TRBJ1-2,TRBV10-3,12,-,AISENPGTSGYT
TRBJ2-7,TRBV12-3/TRBV12-4,11,-,ASSPGRSYEQY
TRBJ1-6,TRBV10-2,13,TRBD1,ASSPTDRTNSPLH
TRBJ1-2,TRBV7-9,11,TRBD1,ASSPQGAVGYT
TRBJ2-1,TRBV20-1,11,TRBD2,SATKTSGNEQF
TRBJ1-2,TRBV12-3/TRBV12-4,12,-,ASSRLLSGYGYT
TRBJ1-2,TRBV3-1,11,-,ASSSPGDHGYT
TRBJ2-5,TRBV5-1,13,-,ASSLAQAAQETQY
TRBJ2-7,TRBV5-1,13,TRBD2,ASSRLAGGVYEQY
TRBJ2-7,TRBV19,12,-,ASSTGPGSYEQY
TRBJ2-7,TRBV25-1,13,TRBD1,ASRPTARGQIEQY
TRBJ1-2,TRBV5-1,12,-,ASSVANPNYGYT
TRBJ2-5,TRBV7-2,12,-,ASSLGSPRETQY
TRBJ2-1,TRBV7-2,13,TRBD2,ASSLTGLVYNEQF
TRBJ1-2,TRBV5-6,13,TRBD1,ASSSTGGASYGYT
TRBJ1-3,TRBV6-5,13,-,ASSYPAGAGNTIY
TRBJ1-3,TRBV11-2,12,TRBD1,AVLETGYGNTIY
TRBJ2-3,TRBV6-1,11,TRBD2,ASSSGTADTQY
TRBJ1-4,TRBV20-1,12,-,SARGVGGAEKLF
TRBJ1-6,TRBV14,10,-,ASRGLGSPLH
TRBJ1-2,TRBV5-7,12,-,ASSHRTDYYGYT
TRBJ2-5,TRBV2,15,TRBD2,ASKSPSGGEWEETRY
TRBJ2-3,TRBV6-1,12,-,ASRVGGRTDTQY